A selection of T cell receptor beta chains follows, all from one sample in a study of cytomegalovirus exposure and HLA in healthy donors. TCRdb's table, derived via immunoSEQ multiplex PCR, lists solely in-frame clones and lacks some. Of under 300,000 clones in the sample, roughly 85% are singletons; the top ten hold roughly 0.99%. Input material: PBMCs. The source of these receptors is a young woman in good health and CMV-seronegative. Each CDR3 is given with its conserved first and last residue. The D gene is left open where the match is weak. The size entry is marked missing in some rows and otherwise reads once, few, many or a size class.

>TRBJ2-1|TRBV5-1|once|-
CASSLLQGSYNEQFF
TGCGCCAGCAGCTTGTTACAGGGCTCATACAATGAGCAGTTCTTC
>TRBJ2-3|TRBV4-1|once|TRBD1
CASSGQDPTDTQYF
TGCGCCAGCAGCGGACAGGACCCCACAGATACGCAGTATTTT
>TRBJ2-5|TRBV6-4|-|TRBD2
CASSELAGGGQETQYF
TGTGCCAGCAGTGAACTAGCGGGAGGAGGCCAAGAGACCCAGTACTTC
>TRBJ2-1|TRBV7-8|few|-
CASRVGRNNEQFF
TGTGCCAGCCGGGTCGGCCGCAACAATGAGCAGTTCTTC
>TRBJ2-1|TRBV4-1|-|-
CASSYGTRSSYNEQFF
TGCGCCAGCAGCTACGGGACTCGGAGCTCCTACAATGAGCAGTTCTTC
>TRBJ2-3|TRBV27|-|TRBD2
CASTRASGSTDTQYF
TGTGCCAGCACTCGGGCTAGCGGGAGCACAGATACGCAGTATTTT
>TRBJ1-5|TRBV28|once|-
CASSLVRGGNQPQHF
TGTGCCAGCAGTTTAGTAAGGGGCGGCAATCAGCCCCAGCATTTT
>TRBJ1-2|TRBV6-5|-|-
CASSYAPGRNYGYTF
TGTGCCAGCAGTTACGCCCCAGGGAGGAACTATGGCTACACCTTC
>TRBJ2-7|TRBV7-9|-|TRBD2
CASSMDSGRSYEQYF
TGTGCCAGCAGCATGGATAGCGGGAGGTCCTACGAGCAGTACTTC
>TRBJ1-1|TRBV29-1|-|-
CSVGTGYVGTEAFF
TGCAGCGTTGGTACAGGGTACGTGGGCACTGAAGCTTTCTTT
>TRBJ2-7|TRBV29-1|-|-
CSVEVGNEQYF
TGCAGCGTTGAAGTCGGGAACGAGCAGTACTTC
>TRBJ2-7|TRBV5-6|-|-
CASSPTSSYEQYF
TGTGCCAGCAGTCCCACTAGCAGCTACGAGCAGTACTTC
>TRBJ1-1|TRBV28|-|TRBD1
CASSPGQGNTEAFF
TGTGCCAGCAGCCCTGGACAGGGAAACACTGAAGCTTTCTTT
>TRBJ2-1|TRBV6-5|-|-
CASSLDSYNEQFF
TGTGCCAGCAGTTTGGACAGTTACAATGAGCAGTTCTTC
>TRBJ2-2|TRBV6-6|-|-
CASSYSWGRNTGELFF
TGTGCCAGCAGTTACTCGTGGGGGCGGAACACCGGGGAGCTGTTTTTT
>TRBJ2-2|TRBV27|-|TRBD1
CASSLRGQGAVGELFF
TGTGCCAGCAGTTTAAGGGGACAGGGGGCCGTCGGGGAGCTGTTTTTT
>TRBJ1-2|TRBV4-2|-|-
CASSQEAGDSGYTF
TGTGCCAGCAGCCAAGAGGCGGGGGACTCTGGCTACACCTTC
>TRBJ1-5|TRBV19|few|-
CASSGGLRDQPQHF
TGTGCCAGTAGCGGCGGCCTGAGAGATCAGCCCCAGCATTTT
>TRBJ2-7|TRBV28|few|-
CASSAGYVDEQYF
TGTGCCAGCAGTGCAGGGTACGTCGACGAGCAGTACTTC
>TRBJ2-2|TRBV19|-|TRBD1
CASSGTGPTGELFF
TGTGCCAGTTCAGGGACAGGTCCCACCGGGGAGCTGTTTTTT
>TRBJ1-2|TRBV18|few|TRBD1
CASSPGQGENF
TGTGCCAGCTCCCCCGGACAGGGCGAAAACTTC
>TRBJ2-1|TRBV25-1|-|TRBD1
CASSESEGAGDEQFF
TGTGCCAGCAGTGAATCTGAGGGGGCCGGGGATGAGCAGTTCTTC
>TRBJ2-5|TRBV6-1|-|TRBD1
CASQGDQETQYF
TGTGCCAGCCAGGGGGACCAAGAGACCCAGTACTTC
>TRBJ2-6|TRBV5-1|-|-
CASSLRRGGPSTGANVLTF
TGCGCCAGCAGCTTGCGGAGGGGCGGACCGTCGACTGGGGCCAACGTCCTGACTTTC
>TRBJ2-2|TRBV2|-|-
CASSLRGATGELFF
TGTGCCAGCAGCCTTCGGGGGGCTACCGGGGAGCTGTTTTTT
>TRBJ1-3|TRBV7-8|-|TRBD1
CASSPTGEAGNTIYF
TGTGCCAGCAGCCCAACAGGGGAGGCTGGAAACACCATATATTTT
>TRBJ1-5|TRBV6-1|-|-
CASSFARYSNQPQHF
TGTGCCAGCAGTTTCGCCAGGTATAGCAATCAGCCCCAGCATTTT
>TRBJ1-3|TRBV5-5|-|-
CASSADPDRFSGNTIYF
TGTGCCAGCAGCGCAGACCCGGACAGATTCTCTGGAAACACCATATATTTT
>TRBJ1-1|TRBV10-2|once|-
CASSDLTPNTEAFF
TGCGCCAGCAGTGACCTGACACCGAACACTGAAGCTTTCTTT
>TRBJ2-7|TRBV4-1|-|-
CASSHEGDTYEQYF
TGCGCCAGCAGCCATGAAGGAGATACCTACGAGCAGTACTTC
>TRBJ2-2|TRBV19|-|TRBD1
CASSRDRGWGGAGELFF
TGTGCCAGTAGCCGGGACAGGGGTTGGGGCGGCGCCGGGGAGCTGTTTTTT
>TRBJ2-3|TRBV4-2|-|-
CASSPPGPRSTDTQYF
TGTGCCAGCAGCCCCCCCGGTCCGCGTAGCACAGATACGCAGTATTTT
>TRBJ2-3|TRBV5-1|-|TRBD2
CASSLNAGGTDTQYF
TGCGCCAGCAGCTTGAATGCGGGGGGCACAGATACGCAGTATTTT
>TRBJ2-3|TRBV7-2|-|TRBD1
CASSPGGGRTDTQYF
TGTGCCAGCAGCCCAGGGGGCGGTCGCACAGATACGCAGTATTTT
>TRBJ2-2|TRBV10-3|-|-
CAISESLAVTGELFF
TGTGCCATCAGTGAGTCTTTAGCGGTCACCGGGGAGCTGTTTTTT
>TRBJ1-2|TRBV10-3|-|-
CAISAVSSGGGYTF
TGTGCCATCAGCGCCGTCTCAAGCGGAGGCGGCTACACCTTC
>TRBJ2-7|TRBV11-2|once|-
CASNRRTDEQYF
TGTGCCAGCAACCGCCGTACAGACGAGCAGTACTTC
>TRBJ2-7|TRBV11-1|-|-
CASSLVFGGPEQYF
TGTGCCAGCAGCTTAGTATTCGGGGGGCCCGAGCAGTACTTC
>TRBJ2-7|TRBV19|-|TRBD1
CASSINGRGPSYEQYF
TGTGCCAGTAGTATTAACGGCAGGGGGCCATCCTACGAGCAGTACTTC
>TRBJ2-1|TRBV15|-|TRBD2
CATSRGTSGGSSYNEQFF
TGTGCCACCAGCAGGGGGACTAGCGGGGGAAGCTCCTACAATGAGCAGTTCTTC
>TRBJ1-5|TRBV6-1|-|TRBD1
CASSELDRGGQPQHF
TGTGCCAGCAGTGAGTTGGACAGGGGTGGTCAGCCCCAGCATTTT
>TRBJ1-2|TRBV7-2|-|TRBD1
CASSLGPGQGLGANYGYTF
TGTGCCAGCAGCTTAGGCCCTGGACAGGGGCTAGGGGCTAACTATGGCTACACCTTC
>TRBJ2-3|TRBV9|-|-
CASSLDGTFTDTQYF
TGTGCCAGCAGCCTCGACGGGACTTTCACAGATACGCAGTATTTT
>TRBJ2-7|TRBV12-5|-|TRBD1
CASGPSGQRYEQYF
TGTGCTAGTGGACCCTCGGGACAGCGCTACGAGCAGTACTTC
>TRBJ2-7|TRBV19|-|TRBD2
CASSPSGLSYEQYF
TGTGCCAGTAGCCCTAGCGGCCTCTCCTACGAGCAGTACTTC
>TRBJ2-7|TRBV6-5|-|TRBD1
CASSYSTGERSYEQYF
TGTGCCAGCAGTTACTCGACAGGGGAACGCTCCTACGAGCAGTACTTC
>TRBJ2-2|TRBV7-7|-|-
CASSLEASGELFF
TGTGCCAGCAGCTTAGAGGCTAGCGGGGAGCTGTTTTTT
>TRBJ2-6|TRBV4-3|-|-
CASSHDRTESSGANVLTF
TGCGCCAGCAGCCATGACAGGACCGAGAGCTCTGGGGCCAACGTCCTGACTTTC
>TRBJ1-2|TRBV2|-|-
CASTRGQQLNYGYTF
TGTGCCAGCACCCGTGGACAGCAACTTAACTATGGCTACACCTTC
>TRBJ1-1|TRBV12-5|-|-
CASGSLNRGTEAFF
TGTGCTAGTGGTTCCCTTAACCGCGGAACTGAAGCTTTCTTT
>TRBJ2-3|TRBV4-1|-|TRBD2
CASSQGLAGGVDTQYF
TGCGCCAGCAGCCAAGGACTAGCGGGGGGGGTAGATACGCAGTATTTT
>TRBJ2-2|TRBV4-1|-|-
CASSQDSGTVITGELFF
TGCGCCAGCAGCCAAGATTCAGGGACTGTCATAACCGGGGAGCTGTTTTTT
>TRBJ2-2|TRBV6-5|few|-
CASSYDGKTGELFF
TGTGCCAGCAGTTACGACGGGAAGACCGGGGAGCTGTTTTTT
>TRBJ1-5|TRBV7-9|-|TRBD1
CASSPQGASNQPQHF
TGTGCCAGCAGTCCTCAGGGGGCTAGCAATCAGCCCCAGCATTTT
>TRBJ1-1|TRBV27|few|-
CASIPDGMDTEAFF
TGTGCCAGCATTCCGGACGGGATGGACACTGAAGCTTTCTTT
>TRBJ2-7|TRBV4-3|-|TRBD2
CASSQGTSGGISYEQYF
TGCGCCAGCAGCCAAGGAACGAGCGGGGGCATATCCTACGAGCAGTACTTC
>TRBJ1-1|TRBV5-6|-|-
CASSFAGETEAFF
TGTGCCAGCAGCTTTGCAGGGGAGACTGAAGCTTTCTTT
>TRBJ2-7|TRBV27|-|-
CASSFQGAEQYF
TGTGCCAGCAGTTTCCAGGGTGCCGAGCAGTACTTC
>TRBJ2-1|TRBV6-5|-|-
CASIKRVSEGGEQFF
TGTGCCAGCATCAAAAGGGTTAGCGAGGGCGGTGAGCAGTTCTTC